Presented here are 29 T cell receptor beta chains from one specimen sequenced in a study of blood T cells in healthy people across ages. Through a sample-barcoded 5' primer and a J-beta primer mix, a second PCR was run for about 6 to 11 cycles. TCRdb passed the 5' RACE reads through MiXCR, listing each CDR3 protein once. There are roughly 1,500,000 distinct CDR3 sequences in the sample; approximately 42% occur only once, and roughly 8.2% lies in the top ten. Sequencing was performed on blood. These receptors originate from a woman between 18 and 29 years old in good health.

The chain combines TRBV7-9 with TRBJ2-7; 14 positions agree with TRBD2. Germline V gives CDR1 SEHNR, CDR2 FQNEAQ (reference sequence). Losses at the gene ends were 8 bases for V and 7 bases for J; bases not matched to a gene: 7. This CDR3 spans 14 amino acids. CDR3 bases: TGTGCCAGCGGACTAGCGGGGGGTTTGGGTGAGCAGTACTTC. This encodes CASGLAGGLGEQYF.

This clonotype came up a few times. This CDR3 is CAVVGRGGYTF. The CDR3 DNA reads TGTGCCGTCGTTGGGCGAGGAGGCTACACCTTC. The chain uses TRBV28 and TRBJ1-2; D is uncertain. The V gene lost 11 bases and the J gene lost 8 bases, with 15 bases spanning the gap. This CDR3 region has 11 residues. The germline V gene has CDR1 MDHEN and CDR2 SYDVKM.

The chain recombines TRBV6-1 with TRBJ1-2; maybe TRBD1 (6 bases). Germline CDR1 MNHNS, CDR2 SASEGT. V was cut by 0 bases and J by 3 bases, with 8 bases left in between. The CDR3 extends over 14 amino acids. This chain's CDR3 is CASSEAGGDYGYTF. CDR3 nucleotide sequence: TGTGCCAGCAGTGAAGCAGGGGGAGACTATGGCTACACCTTC.

This clonotype occurred a few times. This chain joins TRBV29-1 and TRBJ2-3, with TRBD2 matching 11 bases. Trimming cost V 6 bases and J 1 base; bases outside gene matches: 9. The germline V gene encodes CDR1 SQVTM and CDR2 ANQGSEA. The CDR3 runs to 16 residues. The CDR3 reads CSVALLAGEGTDTQYF. CDR3 coding DNA: TGCAGCGTCGCTTTACTAGCGGGAGAGGGCACAGATACGCAGTATTTT.

The J gene is TRBJ2-3, the V gene TRBV2, with 10 bases that match TRBD2. CDR3 length: 15 residues. The germline gives CDR1 SNHLY, CDR2 FYNNEI. The V gene end was trimmed by 8 bases and the J gene end by 0 bases; junction bases not matched to a gene: 5. The CDR3 region is CASLSGRHSTDTQYF. DNA for the CDR3: TGTGCCAGCCTTAGCGGGAGGCATAGCACAGATACGCAGTATTTT.

This clonotype appeared a few times. The CDR3 nucleotides are TGTGCCAGCAGCGCCGATCCGACAGGGGTCTTTGGCTACACCTTC. This codes for CASSADPTGVFGYTF. The rearrangement joins TRBV11-2 to TRBJ1-2; 8 positions agree with TRBD1. V was pared by 5 bases and J by 7 bases, with 12 bases of the junction left unmatched. Germline CDR1 and CDR2: SGHAT and FQNNGV. The CDR3 length is 15 residues.

The rearrangement links TRBV7-2 to TRBJ1-2; D is unclear. The ends were cut back, 5 bases at V and 0 bases at J, with 7 bases in the middle. Germline CDR1 is SGHTA and CDR2 is FQGNSA. The CDR3 extends over 13 amino acids. As DNA, the CDR3 is TGTGCCAGCAGCCCGGAGCCTAACTATGGCTACACCTTC. As protein: CASSPEPNYGYTF.

This clonotype was seen ten or more times. The V call is TRBV7-2, the J call TRBJ2-3; D gene unclear. The CDR3 spans 12 residues. V shed 5 bases and J shed 2 bases, with 5 bases lying between them. In germline, CDR1 is SGHTA, CDR2 FQGNSA. The CDR3 nucleotides are TGTGCCAGCAGCGCCTACACAGATACGCAGTATTTT. It specifies CASSAYTDTQYF.

This clonotype was observed at least ten times. This sequence joins TRBV7-8 and TRBJ2-7; no reliable D call. Trimming cost V 5 bases and J 0 bases, with 5 bases left between them. In germline, CDR1 is SGHVS, CDR2 FQNEAQ. The CDR3 sequence is 12 residues long. CDR3 DNA: TGTGCCAGCAGCACCGCCTCCTACGAGCAGTACTTC. Its protein product is CASSTASYEQYF.

The genes are TRBV19 and TRBJ2-7; unclear D gene. The germline gives CDR1 LNHDA, CDR2 SQIVND (reference sequence). With 3 bases removed from V and 3 bases from J, the gap between germline ends came to 15 bases. This CDR3 has 15 residues. The CDR3 region has the DNA TGTGCCAGTAGTATGGGCCCAGAGGCCTTCTACGAGCAGTACTTC. It translates to CASSMGPEAFYEQYF.

Turning to this clonotype: One end of the junction is discordant with germline, which a read error may explain. The chain has TRBV29-1 and TRBJ2-1, with 9 bases identical to TRBD1. This CDR3 contains 15 residues. Germline V lookup: CDR1 SQVTM, CDR2 ANQGSEA. The CDR3 nucleotides are TGCAGCGTCCTTACAGGGGGCAGCTCCTACAATGGGCAGTTCTTC. Amino acids: CSVLTGGSSYNGQFF.

The chain combines TRBV25-1 with TRBJ2-1; 8 bases line up with TRBD2. Trimming took 10 bases from V and 5 from J; bases not matched to a gene: 10. Germline loops: CDR1 MGHDK, CDR2 SYGVNS. The CDR3 runs to 14 residues. CDR3 loop: CATSLAGGDNEQFF. CDR3 DNA: TGTGCCACCTCCCTAGCGGGTGGGGACAATGAGCAGTTCTTC.

The CDR3 DNA is TGTGCCAGCAGTGACCCGGGGGGTTTGACAGGAGACACTAGCACAGATACGCAGTATTTT. This translates into CASSDPGGLTGDTSTDTQYF. This chain connects TRBV25-1 to TRBJ2-3, with D perhaps TRBD2 (7 bases). V lost 3 bases and J 0 bases, leaving 25 bases between the germline ends. CDR1 is MGHDK, CDR2 SYGVNS, per germline. This CDR3 is built from 20 residues.

The CDR3 sequence: CSARAVAVNEQFF. The CDR3 DNA follows: TGCAGTGCTAGAGCCGTAGCGGTGAATGAGCAGTTCTTC. The V call is TRBV20-1, the J call TRBJ2-1; D perhaps matches TRBD2 (6 bases). Trimming took 1 base from V and 7 from J, leaving 11 bases between them. The CDR3 length is 13 residues. Germline V CDR1 and CDR2: DFQATT, SNEGSKA (reference sequence).

This clonotype was observed a few times. The chain links TRBV12-3 or TRBV12-4 to TRBJ1-1; 8 positions agree with TRBD1. This CDR3 has 14 amino acids. V shed 2 bases, J shed 6 bases, and the junction held 5 bases outside the gene matches. CDR3 in DNA: TGTGCCAGCAGTTTACAGGGGGCGAGAGCTGAAGCTTTCTTT. Translation: CASSLQGARAEAFF.

The chain uses TRBV4-1 and TRBJ1-5; D is ambiguous. Trimming stripped 0 bases from V and 4 bases from J, with 13 bases between. The CDR3 loop spans 16 amino acids. Germline CDR1 is MGHRA and CDR2 is YSYEKL. DNA for the CDR3: TGCGCCAGCAGCCAAGATCTGGGTGGGTGGAATCAGCCCCAGCATTTT. Translation gives CASSQDLGGWNQPQHF.

The table lists this clonotype with a count of one. This sequence joins TRBV3-1 and TRBJ1-2; D unclear. Germline CDR1 reads LGHDT; CDR2 reads YNNKEL (reference sequence). The CDR3 is 14 amino acids. Trimming pared 2 bases from V and 6 bases from J, leaving 13 bases between. This chain's CDR3 is CASSQSGIGDGYTF. For the CDR3, the DNA is TGTGCCAGCAGCCAAAGTGGGATCGGCGATGGCTACACCTTC.

This chain joins TRBV6-2 or TRBV6-3 and TRBJ2-5; no definite D call. The CDR3 loop spans 12 amino acids. Looked up from germline, CDR1 is MNHEY and CDR2 is SVGEGT. The V and J ends lost 0 bases and 10 bases respectively, with 9 bases between them. The CDR3 region is CASSYSPVFQYF. The CDR3 DNA follows: TGTGCCAGCAGTTACTCCCCTGTGTTCCAGTACTTC.

The CDR3 is CASNPMGAGGTEAFF. As DNA, the CDR3 is TGTGCCAGCAACCCCATGGGGGCTGGAGGGACTGAAGCTTTCTTT. V and J are TRBV7-2 and TRBJ1-1; D perhaps matches TRBD1 (6 bases). Germline V CDR1 and CDR2: SGHTA, FQGNSA. The CDR3 has 15 residues. V gave up 7 bases and J gave up 5 bases, with 20 bases separating them.

The chain joins TRBV7-2 to TRBJ2-2; D not certain. The CDR3 has 14 residues. The V end lost 5 bases, the J end lost 6 bases, and 13 bases lay between the germline ends. Germline V gene data show CDR1 as SGHTA and CDR2 as FQGNSA. CDR3 protein: CASSARGPSGELFF. The CDR3 nucleotides read TGTGCCAGCAGCGCCCGTGGGCCTTCCGGGGAGCTGTTTTTT. Combining the CDR3 with reference TRBV7-2 and TRBJ2-2 gives the whole variable domain GAGVSQSPSNKVTEKGKDVELRCDPISGHTALYWYRQSLGQGLEFLIYFQGNSAPDKSGLPSDRFSAERTGGSVSTLTIQRTQQEDSAVYLCASSARGPSGELFFGEGSRLTVL.

V gene TRBV6-1 combines with J gene TRBJ2-7; D is uncertain. Trimming pared 2 bases from V and 3 bases from J, leaving 14 bases between. This CDR3 region has 15 residues. Germline V gene data show CDR1 as MNHNS and CDR2 as SASEGT. Here the CDR3 DNA reads TGTGCCAGCAGTGAACTCCCCCAGGATCACTACGAGCAGTACTTC. The encoded protein is CASSELPQDHYEQYF.

The chain couples TRBV10-3 to TRBJ1-6; D gene ambiguous. The CDR3 runs to 15 residues. Germline CDR1 ENHRY, CDR2 SYGVKD. The germline V and J ends were trimmed by 0 bases and 4 bases, with 7 bases remaining between them. The CDR3 region is CAISESRIYNSPLHF. CDR3 sequence (DNA): TGTGCCATCAGTGAGTCGAGAATTTATAATTCACCCCTCCACTTT.

A few counts support this clonotype. The rearrangement uses TRBV25-1 and TRBJ1-5; 7 nucleotides agree with TRBD1. CDR1 and CDR2 from the germline V gene are MGHDK and SYGVNS. V was pared by 1 base and J by 7 bases, with 10 bases of the junction left unmatched. This CDR3 has 16 amino acids. CDR3 nucleotides: TGTGCCAGCAGTGAATTGAGGACAGGTTACGAGCAGCCCCAGCATTTT. Translating it yields CASSELRTGYEQPQHF.

A few counts support this clonotype. This chain links TRBV2 with TRBJ2-3; no clear D gene. CDR3 size: 12 residues. Germline lookup yields CDR1 SNHLY and CDR2 FYNNEI. Trimming removed 6 bases from V and 6 bases from J, with 10 bases in between. The CDR3, as DNA: TGTGCCAGCAGCTCCATGGGGGATACGCAGTATTTT. It yields the protein CASSSMGDTQYF.

This clonotype was counted a few times. The chain uses TRBV20-1 and TRBJ1-1; 7 nucleotides match TRBD1. Germline-derived CDR1 and CDR2 are DFQATT and SNEGSKA (reference sequence). The CDR3 length is 13 residues. Losses at the gene ends were 2 bases for V and 3 bases for J; bases not matched to a gene: 3. The CDR3 region has the DNA TGCAGTGCTAGATCCGACAGGGACACTGAAGCTTTCTTT. Its translation is CSARSDRDTEAFF.

This clonotype was seen more than once but under ten times. The chain has TRBV7-2 and TRBJ2-5; no clear D. Germline V gene data show CDR1 as SGHTA and CDR2 as FQGNSA. V was clipped by 2 bases and J by 5 bases, with 9 bases between them. The CDR3 has 13 amino acids. DNA of the CDR3: TGTGCCAGCAGCTTAACGTTGTGGGAGACCCAGTACTTC. Its translation is CASSLTLWETQYF.

V and J are TRBV7-9 and TRBJ2-7; no firm D call. CDR1 and CDR2 from the germline V gene are SEHNR and FQNEAQ (reference sequence). The ends were cut back, 7 bases at V and 9 bases at J, with 13 bases in the middle. This CDR3 is built from 11 residues. CDR3 loop: CASNYIGGQYF. DNA for the CDR3: TGTGCCAGCAACTACATAGGCGGGCAGTACTTC.

The CDR3 DNA sequence: TGTGCCAGCAGGAGGGCAGAGCGCTCTCAGCCCCAGCATTTT. Protein sequence: CASRRAERSQPQHF. The chain is built from TRBV2 and TRBJ1-5; unclear D gene. V lost 6 bases to trimming and J lost 6 bases, with 15 bases between them. This CDR3 spans 14 amino acids. Germline V gives CDR1 SNHLY, CDR2 FYNNEI.

This clonotype has more than one count but fewer than ten. The chain joins TRBV20-1 to TRBJ2-5; tentative D call: TRBD2 (6 bases). Trimming removed 6 bases at V and 2 bases at J, with 13 bases between. The length of the CDR3 is 13 residues. Germline CDR1 reads DFQATT; CDR2 reads SNEGSKA (reference sequence). CDR3 protein: CSAYWDWQETQYF. DNA for the CDR3: TGCAGTGCCTACTGGGACTGGCAAGAGACCCAGTACTTC.